The following is a T cell receptor (beta chain) sequence with its context. The data derive from a study of blood T cell repertoires in COVID-19. Whole-study context: Spain, Italy and the United States supplied samples that represented acute and convalescent COVID-19. Sample material is recorded as cDNA or gDNA derived from T cells, B-cell-depleted T cells, or PBMCs.

V was clipped by 7 bases and J by 2 bases, with 13 bases between them. The CDR3 consists of 14 residues. Germline loops: CDR1 MNHEY, CDR2 SVGAGI. In the original processing: The authors estimated nucleated cell counts from reference gene primer amplification. Assay used: immunoSEQ multiplex PCR; TCRdb lists only in-frame clones, some missing. V, J and clone size were drawn from that table, and D and trimming were deduced from the DNA. The table has 200,000 to 250,000 clones, 65% to 90% seen once. The receptor was derived from a man aged 45 to 65 with COVID-19, enrolled during active disease. The genes are TRBV6-5 and TRBJ2-3, with a weak D call TRBD2 (6 bases). Sequencing used peripheral blood. CDR3 amino acids: CASKLAEATDTQYF. The CDR3 DNA reads TGTGCCAGCAAATTAGCGGAAGCCACAGATACGCAGTATTTT.